The present T cell receptor beta chain was sequenced within a study of T cells after yellow fever vaccination. This clonotype was seen only a few times. The TCR cDNA carried a universal primer site and UMIs from 5'RACE template switching. TCRdb processed the 5' RACE reads anew with MiXCR; each CDR3 protein has one entry. This repertoire shows 510,000 or so distinct CDR3 sequences, roughly a fifth found once; its top ten account for 13% to 15%. V lost 2 bases to trimming and J lost 2 bases, with 9 bases between them. This CDR3 contains 15 residues. Germline V gene lookup returns CDR1 MDHEN and CDR2 SYDVKM.

V and J are TRBV28 and TRBJ2-2, with TRBD2 as a possible D gene (5 bases). The starting material was PBMCs, obtained 15 days after the yellow fever booster vaccination. This TCR was sampled from a man aged 25-45 years who received the YFV17D yellow fever vaccine. CDR3 nucleotides: TGTGCCAGCAGTTTAACGGGGATCAACACCGGGGAGCTGTTTTTT. It translates to CASSLTGINTGELFF.